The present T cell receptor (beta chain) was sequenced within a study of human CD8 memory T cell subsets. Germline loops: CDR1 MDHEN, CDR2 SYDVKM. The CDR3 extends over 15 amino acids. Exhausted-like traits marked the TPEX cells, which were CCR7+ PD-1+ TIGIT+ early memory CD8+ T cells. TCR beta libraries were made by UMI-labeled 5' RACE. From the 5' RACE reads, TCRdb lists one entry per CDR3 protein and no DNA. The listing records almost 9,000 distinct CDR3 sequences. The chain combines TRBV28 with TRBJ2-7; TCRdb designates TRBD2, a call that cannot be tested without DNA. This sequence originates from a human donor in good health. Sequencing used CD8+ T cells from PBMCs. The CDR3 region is CASRPAGTSTDEQYF.